Shown below are 30 T cell receptor beta chains from a single sample sequenced in a study of multiple sclerosis patients with progressive multifocal leukoencephalopathy. Time point noted: time of PML onset. Produced via immunoSEQ multiplex PCR; TCRdb's table is partial and in-frame only. The repertoire has tens of thousands of clones, approximately 84% of them found once; the top ten carry 3.2%. The sample in question was PBMCs, obtained from a patient treated with natalizumab. Receptors originate from a human donor with progressive multifocal leukoencephalopathy.

The rearrangement links TRBV28 to TRBJ2-7; D perhaps matches TRBD2 (5 bases). CDR3 size: 13 residues. CDR1 is MDHEN and CDR2 is SYDVKM in the germline V gene. The V end lost 8 bases, the J end lost 0 bases, and 11 bases lay between the germline ends. The CDR3 loop reads CASRGLSSYEQYF. Here the CDR3 DNA reads TGTGCCAGCCGGGGATTGAGCTCCTACGAGCAGTACTTC.

The chain combines TRBV29-1 with TRBJ2-7; 10 positions match TRBD2. CDR1 and CDR2 (germline): SQVTM, ANQGSEA. The V gene end was trimmed by 2 bases and the J gene end by 7 bases; junction bases not matched to a gene: 5. The CDR3 is 13 residues long. The CDR3 DNA is TGCAGCGTTGAATCTAGCGGGAGTTCGGAGCAGTACTTC. Translating gives CSVESSGSSEQYF.

This clone showed up just once. J is TRBJ1-5 and V is TRBV6-5; the D gene is possibly TRBD1 (5 bases). Germline CDR1 reads MNHEY; CDR2 reads SVGAGI. V lost 7 bases and J lost 7, with 14 bases in between. The length of the CDR3 is 13 residues. The DNA for the CDR3 is TGTGCCAGCACCCAAAGACGGGGGCAGCCCCAGCATTTT. The encoded protein is CASTQRRGQPQHF.

This sequence joins TRBV19 and TRBJ2-7; TRBD2 matches 7 bases. The CDR3 contains 15 residues. CDR1 and CDR2 from the germline V gene are LNHDA and SQIVND (reference sequence). Losses at the gene ends were 1 base for V and 2 bases for J; bases not matched to a gene: 5. CDR3 coding DNA: TGTGCCAGTAGTATAGCCCCTAGCGGAACCTACGAGCAGTACTTC. It codes for CASSIAPSGTYEQYF.

The CDR3 protein is CASRDFGGIEQFF. In DNA form, the CDR3 reads TGTGCCAGCAGGGACTTCGGGGGAATCGAGCAGTTCTTC. This chain links TRBV6-5 with TRBJ2-1; weak D call: TRBD2 (6 bases). Germline CDR1 is MNHEY and CDR2 is SVGAGI. Trimming cost V 6 bases and J 10 bases, with 16 bases left between them. There are 13 residues in the CDR3.

This clone was counted a few times. The V call is TRBV7-9, the J call TRBJ1-3; maybe TRBD1 (5 bases). The CDR3 contains 15 residues. V lost 3 bases to trimming and J lost 4 bases, with 13 bases between them. Per germline, CDR1 SEHNR and CDR2 FQNEAQ (reference sequence). The CDR3 DNA follows: TGTGCCAGCAGCTTTCTAGGGGCGGCAGGAAACACCATATATTTT. This gives the protein CASSFLGAAGNTIYF.

The chain's CDR3 is CASSQDRDEGNTIYF. CDR3 DNA sequence: TGTGCCAGCAGCCAGGACAGGGATGAAGGAAACACCATATATTTT. V is TRBV5-6 and J is TRBJ1-3; 8 bases map to TRBD1. V shed 4 bases, J shed 4 bases, and the junction held 7 bases outside the gene matches. The CDR3 contains 15 residues. Germline CDR1 SGHDT, CDR2 YYEEEE.

This chain joins TRBV28 and TRBJ1-5, with D tentatively TRBD1 (6 bases). V lost 5 bases and J 4 bases, leaving 9 bases between the germline ends. The germline CDR1 and CDR2 sequences are MDHEN and SYDVKM. This CDR3 region has 13 residues. CDR3 sequence: CASSPGANQPQHF. CDR3 nucleotides: TGTGCCAGCAGTCCAGGGGCAAATCAGCCCCAGCATTTT.

The chain employs TRBV30 and TRBJ2-3, with a tentative D call TRBD2 (6 bases). In germline, CDR1 is GTSNPN, CDR2 SVGIG (reference sequence). V dropped 5 bases and J dropped 0 bases, with 12 bases sitting between them. The CDR3 totals 14 residues. The CDR3 DNA sequence: TGTGCCTGGGATAGCGGTCTCAGCACAGATACGCAGTATTTT. Translation gives CAWDSGLSTDTQYF.

This chain links TRBV7-9 with TRBJ1-1, with 7 bases that match TRBD1. With 5 bases clipped from V and 2 bases from J, the junction kept 2 bases outside the gene matches. The germline CDR1 and CDR2 sequences are SEHNR and FQNEAQ (reference sequence). This CDR3 spans 13 amino acids. The chain's CDR3 is CASSRDSNTEAFF. The CDR3 coding sequence is TGTGCCAGCAGCCGGGACAGCAACACTGAAGCTTTCTTT.

Concerning this clone: Other DNA sequences within the sample encode an identical CDR3. The CDR3 spells CASSLDRVGNTIYF. CDR3 in DNA: TGTGCCAGCAGCTTAGACCGGGTTGGAAACACCATATATTTT. The genes are TRBV7-2 and TRBJ1-3, with unresolved D. CDR1 is SGHTA, CDR2 FQGNSA, per germline. V was trimmed by 1 base and J by 3 bases, leaving 7 bases between them. CDR3 length equals 14 residues.

The genes are TRBV12-5 and TRBJ1-1; no definite D call. V gave up 2 bases and J gave up 4 bases, with 11 bases separating them. Per germline, CDR1 LGHNT and CDR2 FRNRAP. The CDR3 sequence is 14 residues long. Written as DNA, the CDR3 is TGTGCTAGTGGTTTGAACACAGCGGGCACTGAAGCTTTCTTT. It encodes CASGLNTAGTEAFF. The complete variable domain, with remaining parts taken from reference TRBV12-5 and TRBJ1-1, reads DARVTQTPRHKVTEMGQEVTMRCQPILGHNTVFWYRQTMMQGLELLAYFRNRAPLDDSGMPKDRFSAEMPDATLATLKIQPSEPRDSAVYFCASGLNTAGTEAFFGQGTRLTVV.

V is TRBV6-1 and J is TRBJ2-7; a possible D gene is TRBD1 (5 bases). The V gene lost 1 base and the J gene lost 4 bases, with 14 bases spanning the gap. CDR1 MNHNS and CDR2 SASEGT come from the germline V gene. This CDR3 comprises 15 residues. The CDR3 DNA is TGTGCCAGCAGTGAAGAAGGCAGGGTCTCTTACGAGCAGTACTTC. Translation gives CASSEEGRVSYEQYF.

The chain employs TRBV29-1 and TRBJ1-2; D unresolved. Deletions cut 4 bases from V and 6 bases from J, with 9 bases between. Germline CDR1 SQVTM, CDR2 ANQGSEA. The CDR3 covers 11 residues. CDR3 DNA sequence: TGCAGCGTTGTTTGGGCGGATGGCTACACCTTC. This encodes CSVVWADGYTF.

The chain is built from TRBV19 and TRBJ1-5; TRBD1 matches 8 bases. This CDR3 is 15 amino acids long. Unmatched junction bases numbered 3, after V lost 4 bases and J lost 1 base. Germline values: CDR1 LNHDA, CDR2 SQIVND (reference sequence). CDR3 nucleotide sequence: TGTGCCAGTAGTACAGGGGGCCCCAGCAATCAGCCCCAGCATTTT. Translating it yields CASSTGGPSNQPQHF.

V and J are TRBV5-1 and TRBJ1-1; no definite D call. Germline CDR1 SGHRS, CDR2 YFSETQ. The V and J ends lost 0 bases and 1 base respectively, with 7 bases between them. The CDR3 loop spans 14 amino acids. The CDR3 DNA is TGCGCCAGCAGCTTGGGTGGCCAGAACACTGAAGCTTTCTTT. It encodes CASSLGGQNTEAFF.

The chain is built from TRBV5-4 and TRBJ2-1; 10 bases agree with TRBD2. V shed 4 bases and J 0 bases; nucleotides not matched to a gene: 1. The germline V gene has CDR1 SGHNT and CDR2 YYREEE (reference sequence). The CDR3 sequence is 15 residues long. The CDR3, as DNA: TGTGCCAGCAGCCTAGCGGGGGCCTCCTACAATGAGCAGTTCTTC. Translated, it gives CASSLAGASYNEQFF.

This rearrangement joins TRBV5-1 to TRBJ1-1, with TRBD1 matching over 7 bases. The CDR3 consists of 16 residues. The ends lost 3 bases at V and 3 bases at J; junction bases unmatched: 11. The germline gives CDR1 SGHRS, CDR2 YFSETQ. The CDR3: CASSWENRGGDTEAFF. DNA for the CDR3: TGCGCCAGCAGCTGGGAGAACAGGGGAGGGGACACTGAAGCTTTCTTT.

This clone was observed once. The chain recombines TRBV27 with TRBJ2-1; D assignment may be TRBD1 or TRBD2 (6 bases each). V was cut by 5 bases and J by 0 bases, with 17 bases left in between. CDR1 is MNHEY and CDR2 is SMNVEV in the germline V gene (reference sequence). The CDR3 sequence is 17 residues long. CDR3 loop: CASSRRGAGSSYNEQFF. Here the CDR3 DNA reads TGTGCCAGCAGTCGAAGGGGGGCTGGAAGCTCCTACAATGAGCAGTTCTTC.

The V call is TRBV4-3, the J call TRBJ2-7; the D gene could be TRBD1 or TRBD2 (6 bases each). CDR1 and CDR2 from the germline V gene are LGHNA and YSLEER. The CDR3 is made up of 14 amino acids. The V gene lost 4 bases and the J gene lost 5 bases, with 15 bases spanning the gap. The CDR3 here is CASSPGDLRNEQYF. In DNA, the CDR3 is TGCGCCAGCAGCCCAGGGGACTTGAGGAACGAGCAGTACTTC.

CDR3 in amino acids: CASSLAPSGGAYEQYF. Here the CDR3 DNA reads TGCGCCAGCAGCTTGGCCCCCTCAGGGGGGGCCTACGAGCAGTACTTC. The J gene is TRBJ2-7, the V gene TRBV5-1; either TRBD1 or TRBD2 may fit D (7 bases each). Germline CDR1 and CDR2: SGHRS and YFSETQ. V was shortened by 0 bases and J by 2 bases, with 15 bases between the two germline ends. The CDR3 spans 16 residues.

This sequence joins TRBV5-1 and TRBJ1-6; 7 bases are shared with TRBD1. CDR1 and CDR2 (germline): SGHRS, YFSETQ. CDR3 size: 18 residues. Trimming at V came to 0 bases and at J to 6 bases, leaving 12 bases not matched to a gene. The CDR3 is CASSLEVRTGRVNSPLHF. CDR3 nucleotides: TGCGCCAGCAGCTTGGAGGTTCGGACAGGCCGAGTTAATTCACCCCTCCACTTT.

The chain combines TRBV27 with TRBJ1-2; D is uncertain. Trimming stripped 8 bases from V and 8 bases from J, with 21 bases between. This CDR3 is built from 14 residues. Germline loops: CDR1 MNHEY, CDR2 SMNVEV (reference sequence). Written as DNA, the CDR3 is TGTGCCAGCTTGCCCATTTTCGGCCGTGACGGCTACACCTTC. Translation gives CASLPIFGRDGYTF.

The chain has TRBV28 and TRBJ2-7; the D gene could be TRBD1 or TRBD2 (5 bases each). This CDR3 spans 14 amino acids. CDR1 and CDR2 from the germline V gene are MDHEN and SYDVKM. Trimming pared 7 bases from V and 6 bases from J, leaving 19 bases between. CDR3 residues: CASTPRGAGGEQYF. The CDR3 region has the DNA TGTGCCAGCACCCCGAGAGGGGCGGGTGGCGAGCAGTACTTC.

The chain uses TRBV6-5 and TRBJ2-1; 7 positions match TRBD2. This CDR3 has 15 amino acids. With V trimmed by 2 bases and J by 4 bases, 5 bases remained unmatched. The germline V gene has CDR1 MNHEY and CDR2 SVGAGI. CDR3 sequence reads: CASSYAPGGYNEQFF. CDR3 in DNA: TGTGCCAGCAGTTACGCACCCGGGGGGTACAATGAGCAGTTCTTC.

The rearrangement links TRBV27 to TRBJ1-4; D is possibly TRBD1 (6 bases). Germline CDR1 reads MNHEY; CDR2 reads SMNVEV (reference sequence). CDR3 length: 18 amino acids. Trimming took 3 bases from V and 1 from J, leaving 18 bases between them. CDR3 DNA sequence: TGTGCCAGCAGTTTTTTAGCACAGGGAAGGAAAACTAATGAAAAACTGTTTTTT. This translates into CASSFLAQGRKTNEKLFF.

This chain links TRBV28 with TRBJ1-4; D is perhaps TRBD1 (6 bases). V lost 5 bases, J lost 3 bases, and 13 bases lay in between. CDR3 length equals 15 residues. CDR1 is MDHEN and CDR2 is SYDVKM in the germline V gene. CDR3 loop: CASSLQTGPNEKLFF. CDR3 DNA: TGTGCCAGCAGTCTCCAGACAGGCCCTAATGAAAAACTGTTTTTT.

CDR3 bases: TGTGCCATCAGTGATCCTAGGACAGGGGACAACTATGGCTACACCTTC. Protein sequence: CAISDPRTGDNYGYTF. The chain employs TRBV10-3 and TRBJ1-2; 9 bases fit TRBD1. J lost 2 bases, V lost 3 bases, and 7 bases had no gene match. Germline assignment: CDR1 ENHRY and CDR2 SYGVKD. CDR3 length equals 16 residues.

This chain links TRBV9 with TRBJ2-5; the D is unclear. The V end was cut by 0 bases, the J end by 2 bases, with 11 bases between. Germline CDR1 is SGDLS and CDR2 is YYNGEE. The CDR3 is made up of 15 amino acids. The CDR3 here is CASSVAGGAQETQYF. The CDR3 nucleotides read TGTGCCAGCAGCGTAGCTGGTGGAGCTCAAGAGACCCAGTACTTC.

The chain combines TRBV28 with TRBJ1-1; a possible D gene is TRBD1 (5 bases). This CDR3 comprises 14 residues. Per germline, CDR1 MDHEN and CDR2 SYDVKM. Trimming stripped 7 bases from V and 4 bases from J, with 16 bases between. For the CDR3, the DNA is TGTGCCAGCACCGGGGGAGGGTGGAGCACTGAAGCTTTCTTT. It is translated as CASTGGGWSTEAFF.